The T cell receptor beta chain described here comes from a study of cytomegalovirus exposure and HLA in healthy donors. General study results and limits: Follow-up analysis found HLA locus-dependent TCR association rates, highest for DRB1 and lowest for HLA-C. In a later analysis, at a false discovery rate of 0.05, fewer than 20,000 TCR beta sequences were associated with HLA alleles.

The PCR contained 60 Vbeta and 13 Jbeta primers. The assay was immunoSEQ multiplex PCR, and TCRdb's table has in-frame clones only and misses some. The sample records 93,000 or so clones, about 71% being singletons. As for this clone: Its specificity is not known.

The V and J ends lost 2 bases and 1 base, in that order; junction bases with no gene match: 0. CDR1 is LGHNA, CDR2 YSLEER, per germline. CDR3 length: 14 residues. The source of this sequence is a woman between 50 and 59 years old in good health and CMV-seronegative. The chain is built from TRBV4-3 and TRBJ2-5; 8 bases align to TRBD2. The sequencing sample was made of PBMCs. CDR3 DNA: TGCGCCAGCAGCCAAACTAGCGGCCAAGAGACCCAGTACTTC. It codes for CASSQTSGQETQYF.